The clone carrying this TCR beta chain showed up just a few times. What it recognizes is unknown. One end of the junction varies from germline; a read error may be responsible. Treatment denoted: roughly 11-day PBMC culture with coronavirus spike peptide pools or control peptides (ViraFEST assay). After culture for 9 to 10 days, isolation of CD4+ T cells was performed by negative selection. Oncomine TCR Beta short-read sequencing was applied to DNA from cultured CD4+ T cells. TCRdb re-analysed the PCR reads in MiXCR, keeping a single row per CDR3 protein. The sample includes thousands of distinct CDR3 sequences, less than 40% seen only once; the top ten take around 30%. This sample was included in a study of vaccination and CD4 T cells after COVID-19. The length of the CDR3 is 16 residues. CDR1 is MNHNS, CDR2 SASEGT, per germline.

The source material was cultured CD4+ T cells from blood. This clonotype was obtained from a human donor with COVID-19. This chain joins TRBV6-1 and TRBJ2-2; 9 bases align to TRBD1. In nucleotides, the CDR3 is TGTGCTAGCAGTGCACTACCGGGACAGGGCCCCGGGGAGCTGTTTTTT. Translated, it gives CASSALPGQGPGELFF.